The rows below give T cell receptor beta chains drawn from one sample of a study of control samples from healthy donors and cancer patients. TCRdb's table, derived via immunoSEQ multiplex PCR, lists solely in-frame clones and lacks some. The sample has roughly 450,000 clones, approximately 92% seen once. Sequenced input: PBMCs. These receptors originate from a man in his forties with head and neck cancer. Each CDR3 is given with its conserved first and last residue. Each record gives: D gene, J gene, clone size, V gene, CDR3 protein, CDR3 DNA. A D gene is named only where the DNA matches it firmly. Rows give clone size only sometimes, using once, few, many, or a class for an expanded clone.

d_call: TRBD1; j_call: TRBJ2-7; clone_size: -; v_call: TRBV5-1; cdr3_aa: CASSVQGLTYEQYF; cdr3_nt: TGCGCCAGCAGCGTACAGGGGCTGACCTACGAGCAGTACTTC
d_call: TRBD1; j_call: TRBJ1-1; clone_size: few; v_call: TRBV4-3; cdr3_aa: CASSQDRQGYTEAFF; cdr3_nt: TGCGCCAGCAGCCAAGATCGACAGGGGTACACTGAAGCTTTCTTT
d_call: -; j_call: TRBJ1-2; clone_size: -; v_call: TRBV20-1; cdr3_aa: CSAWKDGYTF; cdr3_nt: TGCAGTGCTTGGAAGGATGGCTACACCTTC
d_call: -; j_call: TRBJ1-1; clone_size: -; v_call: TRBV30; cdr3_aa: CAWRRENTEAFF; cdr3_nt: TGTGCCTGGAGACGCGAGAACACTGAAGCTTTCTTT
d_call: -; j_call: TRBJ1-6; clone_size: -; v_call: TRBV6-5; cdr3_aa: CASRVRGLNSPLHF; cdr3_nt: TGTGCCAGCAGAGTTCGGGGATTAAATTCACCCCTCCACTTT
d_call: TRBD2; j_call: TRBJ2-7; clone_size: -; v_call: TRBV25-1; cdr3_aa: CASNPGPGGSYEQYF; cdr3_nt: TGTGCCAGCAACCCGGGTCCGGGGGGATCCTACGAGCAGTACTTC
d_call: -; j_call: TRBJ2-2; clone_size: -; v_call: TRBV14; cdr3_aa: CASSQEWGPLAAELFF; cdr3_nt: TGTGCCAGCAGCCAAGAGTGGGGGCCTCTCGCTGCGGAGCTGTTTTTT
d_call: -; j_call: TRBJ1-2; clone_size: -; v_call: TRBV7-2; cdr3_aa: CASSPGQGFYGYTF; cdr3_nt: TGTGCCAGCAGCCCGGGCCAGGGTTTCTATGGCTACACCTTC
d_call: TRBD1; j_call: TRBJ2-2; clone_size: -; v_call: TRBV28; cdr3_aa: CASSLYRGRGGELFF; cdr3_nt: TGTGCCAGCAGTTTGTACAGGGGGCGGGGCGGGGAGCTGTTTTTT
d_call: TRBD1; j_call: TRBJ2-5; clone_size: -; v_call: TRBV3-1/TRBV3-2; cdr3_aa: CASSQAGTGPQETQYF; cdr3_nt: TGTGCCAGCAGCCAAGCGGGGACAGGGCCCCAAGAGACCCAGTACTTC
d_call: -; j_call: TRBJ1-5; clone_size: few; v_call: TRBV30; cdr3_aa: CAWSVNSINQPQHF; cdr3_nt: TGTGCCTGGAGTGTCAACAGCATAAATCAGCCCCAGCATTTT
d_call: -; j_call: TRBJ2-7; clone_size: -; v_call: TRBV19; cdr3_aa: CASSIGLGPTYEQYF; cdr3_nt: TGTGCCAGTAGTATAGGTTTAGGGCCCACCTACGAGCAGTACTTC
d_call: -; j_call: TRBJ1-1; clone_size: once; v_call: TRBV18; cdr3_aa: CASSPSYTEAFF; cdr3_nt: TGTGCCAGCTCACCCAGCTACACTGAAGCTTTCTTT
d_call: TRBD1; j_call: TRBJ2-1; clone_size: -; v_call: TRBV5-4; cdr3_aa: CASSSTGGINEQFF; cdr3_nt: TGTGCCAGCAGCTCGACAGGGGGAATCAATGAGCAGTTCTTC
d_call: TRBD1; j_call: TRBJ1-3; clone_size: -; v_call: TRBV6-5; cdr3_aa: CASSYRGTPGNTIYF; cdr3_nt: TGTGCCAGCAGCTACAGGGGTACCCCTGGAAACACCATATATTTT
d_call: TRBD1; j_call: TRBJ2-4; clone_size: -; v_call: TRBV19; cdr3_aa: CASSTGQGNFDIQYF; cdr3_nt: TGTGCCAGTAGTACCGGACAGGGTAATTTTGACATTCAGTACTTC
d_call: -; j_call: TRBJ1-2; clone_size: few; v_call: TRBV27; cdr3_aa: CASRGGFNYGYTF; cdr3_nt: TGTGCCAGCAGGGGGGGTTTCAACTATGGCTACACCTTC
d_call: -; j_call: TRBJ1-4; clone_size: -; v_call: TRBV5-4; cdr3_aa: CASSSLSGASGEKLFF; cdr3_nt: TGTGCCAGCAGCAGTTTATCAGGGGCATCCGGCGAAAAACTGTTTTTT
d_call: TRBD1; j_call: TRBJ2-5; clone_size: -; v_call: TRBV18; cdr3_aa: CASSPVPQGSGETQYF; cdr3_nt: TGTGCCAGCTCACCCGTTCCACAGGGGTCAGGAGAGACCCAGTACTTC
d_call: TRBD1; j_call: TRBJ2-5; clone_size: -; v_call: TRBV7-2; cdr3_aa: CASSPHRGAETQYF; cdr3_nt: TGTGCCAGCAGCCCCCACAGGGGAGCAGAGACCCAGTACTTC
d_call: TRBD2; j_call: TRBJ2-1; clone_size: -; v_call: TRBV5-1; cdr3_aa: CASSGTSGSGGRNEQFF; cdr3_nt: TGCGCCAGCAGCGGGACTAGCGGGAGTGGGGGCAGGAATGAGCAGTTCTTC
d_call: -; j_call: TRBJ1-4; clone_size: -; v_call: TRBV5-5; cdr3_aa: CASSLRGQTNEKLFF; cdr3_nt: TGTGCCAGCAGCTTAAGGGGCCAGACTAATGAAAAACTGTTTTTT
d_call: -; j_call: TRBJ1-1; clone_size: -; v_call: TRBV11-2; cdr3_aa: CASSLRWNTEAFF; cdr3_nt: TGTGCCAGCAGCTTAAGGTGGAACACTGAAGCTTTCTTT
d_call: -; j_call: TRBJ1-2; clone_size: -; v_call: TRBV19; cdr3_aa: CASSIDQVSYGYTF; cdr3_nt: TGTGCCAGTAGTATCGATCAAGTATCCTATGGCTACACCTTC
d_call: -; j_call: TRBJ1-1; clone_size: -; v_call: TRBV23-1; cdr3_aa: CASSRLQGRVNTEAFF; cdr3_nt: TGCGCCAGCAGTCGCCTACAGGGCAGAGTGAACACTGAAGCTTTCTTT
d_call: -; j_call: TRBJ2-7; clone_size: -; v_call: TRBV6-5; cdr3_aa: CASSYNRPPSYEQYF; cdr3_nt: TGTGCCAGCAGTTACAACCGACCCCCCTCCTACGAGCAGTACTTC
d_call: -; j_call: TRBJ2-5; clone_size: -; v_call: TRBV27; cdr3_aa: CASSSNIMGETQYF; cdr3_nt: TGTGCCAGCAGTTCCAATATTATGGGAGAGACCCAGTACTTC
d_call: TRBD2; j_call: TRBJ2-3; clone_size: -; v_call: TRBV6-5; cdr3_aa: CASQLAGGTDTQYF; cdr3_nt: TGTGCCAGTCAACTAGCGGGAGGCACAGATACGCAGTATTTT
d_call: -; j_call: TRBJ1-1; clone_size: -; v_call: TRBV28; cdr3_aa: CASSLYDRNTEAFF; cdr3_nt: TGTGCCAGCAGTTTATACGACAGGAACACTGAAGCTTTCTTT
d_call: TRBD1; j_call: TRBJ1-1; clone_size: -; v_call: TRBV28; cdr3_aa: CASRQAGQSNTEAFF; cdr3_nt: TGTGCCAGCAGGCAAGCGGGACAGTCGAACACTGAAGCTTTCTTT
d_call: -; j_call: TRBJ1-2; clone_size: -; v_call: TRBV29-1; cdr3_aa: CSVASGGGYYGYTF; cdr3_nt: TGCAGCGTTGCTTCTGGGGGCGGTTACTATGGCTACACCTTC
d_call: TRBD1; j_call: TRBJ2-2; clone_size: -; v_call: TRBV11-2; cdr3_aa: CASSTDRGSTGELFF; cdr3_nt: TGTGCCAGCAGCACCGACAGGGGGAGCACCGGGGAGCTGTTTTTT
d_call: TRBD2; j_call: TRBJ2-1; clone_size: -; v_call: TRBV7-3; cdr3_aa: CASSLGSGRSNEQFF; cdr3_nt: TGTGCCAGCAGCTTAGGTAGCGGGAGGTCTAATGAGCAGTTCTTC
d_call: -; j_call: TRBJ1-1; clone_size: -; v_call: TRBV9; cdr3_aa: CASSAMNTEAFF; cdr3_nt: TGTGCCAGCAGCGCGATGAACACTGAAGCTTTCTTT
d_call: TRBD2; j_call: TRBJ2-5; clone_size: -; v_call: TRBV7-9; cdr3_aa: CASSRTGLAGRETQYF; cdr3_nt: TGTGCCAGCAGCCGGACGGGACTAGCGGGCCGGGAGACCCAGTACTTC
d_call: TRBD1; j_call: TRBJ2-7; clone_size: once; v_call: TRBV7-2; cdr3_aa: CASSARQGAFYEQYF; cdr3_nt: TGTGCCAGCAGCGCTCGACAGGGGGCGTTCTACGAGCAGTACTTC
d_call: -; j_call: TRBJ2-3; clone_size: -; v_call: TRBV10-2; cdr3_aa: CASKPGRGDTQYF; cdr3_nt: TGCGCCAGCAAGCCGGGGCGGGGAGATACGCAGTATTTT
d_call: -; j_call: TRBJ2-1; clone_size: -; v_call: TRBV15; cdr3_aa: CATSTQGSRNEQFF; cdr3_nt: TGTGCCACCTCCACACAGGGTTCCCGCAATGAGCAGTTCTTC
d_call: -; j_call: TRBJ2-7; clone_size: -; v_call: TRBV19; cdr3_aa: CASSIGGEKEQYF; cdr3_nt: TGTGCCAGTAGTATAGGAGGGGAAAAAGAGCAGTACTTC
d_call: -; j_call: TRBJ1-1; clone_size: once; v_call: TRBV10-3; cdr3_aa: CAIKGQGPEAFF; cdr3_nt: TGTGCCATCAAAGGTCAGGGCCCTGAAGCTTTCTTT
d_call: -; j_call: TRBJ2-6; clone_size: -; v_call: TRBV23-1; cdr3_aa: CASSQSKGTGANVLTF; cdr3_nt: TGCGCCAGCAGTCAATCAAAAGGGACTGGGGCCAACGTCCTGACTTTC
d_call: -; j_call: TRBJ2-7; clone_size: once; v_call: TRBV6-6; cdr3_aa: CASSYSTDLSFF; cdr3_nt: TGTGCCAGCAGTTACTCGACCGACCTTTCCTTTTTC
d_call: -; j_call: TRBJ1-2; clone_size: -; v_call: TRBV18; cdr3_aa: CASSPSAGASSYYGYTF; cdr3_nt: TGTGCCAGCTCACCATCGGCAGGGGCCTCTTCATACTATGGCTACACCTTC
d_call: -; j_call: TRBJ2-7; clone_size: -; v_call: TRBV11-2; cdr3_aa: CASSLDRGALNEQYF; cdr3_nt: TGTGCCAGCAGCTTAGATAGGGGGGCGCTTAACGAGCAGTACTTC
d_call: TRBD1; j_call: TRBJ2-2; clone_size: once; v_call: TRBV30; cdr3_aa: CAWSDRGTGELFF; cdr3_nt: TGTGCCTGGAGCGACAGGGGGACCGGGGAGCTGTTTTTT